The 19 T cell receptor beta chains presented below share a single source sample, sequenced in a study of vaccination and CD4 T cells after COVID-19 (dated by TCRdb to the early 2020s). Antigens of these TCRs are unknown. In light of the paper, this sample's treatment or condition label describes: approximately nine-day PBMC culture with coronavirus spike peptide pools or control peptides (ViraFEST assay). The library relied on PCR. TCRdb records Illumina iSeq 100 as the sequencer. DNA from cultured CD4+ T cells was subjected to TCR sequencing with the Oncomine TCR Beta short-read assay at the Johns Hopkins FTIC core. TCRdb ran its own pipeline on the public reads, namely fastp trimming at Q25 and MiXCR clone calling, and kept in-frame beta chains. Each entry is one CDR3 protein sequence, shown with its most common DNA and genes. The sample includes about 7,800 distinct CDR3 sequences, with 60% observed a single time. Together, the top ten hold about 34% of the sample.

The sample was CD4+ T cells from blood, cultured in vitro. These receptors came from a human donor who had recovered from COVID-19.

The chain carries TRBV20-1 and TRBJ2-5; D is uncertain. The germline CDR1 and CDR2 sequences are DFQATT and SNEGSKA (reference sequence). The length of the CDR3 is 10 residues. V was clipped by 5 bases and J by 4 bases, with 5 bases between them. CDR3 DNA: TGCAGTGCTGACCGAGAGACCCAGTACTTC. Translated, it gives CSADRETQYF.

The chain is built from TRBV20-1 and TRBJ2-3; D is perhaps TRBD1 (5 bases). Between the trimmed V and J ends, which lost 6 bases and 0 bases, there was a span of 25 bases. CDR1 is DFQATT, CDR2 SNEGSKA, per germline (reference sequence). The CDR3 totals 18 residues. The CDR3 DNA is TGCAGTGCCCTGGGTGACTCGACAGTAGCTCCTAGCACAGATACGCAGTATTTT. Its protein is CSALGDSTVAPSTDTQYF.

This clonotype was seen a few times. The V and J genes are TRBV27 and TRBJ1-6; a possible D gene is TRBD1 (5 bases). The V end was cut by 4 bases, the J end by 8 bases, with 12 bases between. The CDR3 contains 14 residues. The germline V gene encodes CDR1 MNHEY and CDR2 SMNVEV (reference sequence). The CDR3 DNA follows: TGTGCCAGCAGTTGGCAGGGCCCTGATTCACCCCTCCACTTT. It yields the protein CASSWQGPDSPLHF.

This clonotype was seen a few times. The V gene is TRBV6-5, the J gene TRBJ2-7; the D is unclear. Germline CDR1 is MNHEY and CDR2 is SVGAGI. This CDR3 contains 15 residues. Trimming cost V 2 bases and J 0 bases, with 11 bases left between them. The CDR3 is CASSYPARHSYEQYF. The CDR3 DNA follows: TGTGCCAGCAGTTACCCGGCCCGACACTCCTACGAGCAGTACTTC.

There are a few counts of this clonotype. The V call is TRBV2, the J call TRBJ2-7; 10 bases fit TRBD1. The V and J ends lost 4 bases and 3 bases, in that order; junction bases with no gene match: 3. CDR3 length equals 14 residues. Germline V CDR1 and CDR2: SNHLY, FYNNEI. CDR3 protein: CASSGQGAFYEQYF. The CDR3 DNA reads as TGTGCCAGCAGTGGACAGGGGGCATTCTACGAGCAGTACTTC.

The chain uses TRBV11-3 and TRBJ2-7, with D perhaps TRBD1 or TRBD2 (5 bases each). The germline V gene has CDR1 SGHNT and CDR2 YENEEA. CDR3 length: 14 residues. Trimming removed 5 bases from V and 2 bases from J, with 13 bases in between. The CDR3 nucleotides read TGTGCCAGCAGCCCCCAACCGGGGCCCTACGAGCAGTACTTC. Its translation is CASSPQPGPYEQYF.

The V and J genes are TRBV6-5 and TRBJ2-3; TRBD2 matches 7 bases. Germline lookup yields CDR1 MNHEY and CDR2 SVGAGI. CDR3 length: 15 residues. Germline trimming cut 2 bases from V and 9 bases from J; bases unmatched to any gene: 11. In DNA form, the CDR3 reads TGTGCCAGCAGTTACGATCCACTGAACGGGAGGACGCAGTATTTT. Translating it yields CASSYDPLNGRTQYF.

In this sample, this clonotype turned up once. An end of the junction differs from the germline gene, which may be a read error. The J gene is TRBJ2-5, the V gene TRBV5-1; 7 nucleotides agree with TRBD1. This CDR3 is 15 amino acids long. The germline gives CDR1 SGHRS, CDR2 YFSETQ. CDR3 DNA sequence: TGCACCAGCAGCTTAACTCAGGGGGTTCCTGAGACCCAGTACTTC. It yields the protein CTSSLTQGVPETQYF. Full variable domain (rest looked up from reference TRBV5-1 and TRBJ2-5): KAGVTQTPRYLIKTRGQQVTLSCSPISGHRSVSWYQQTPGQGLQFLFEYFSETQRNKGNFPGRFSGRQFSNSRSEMNVSTLELGDSALYLCTSSLTQGVPETQYFGPGTRLLVL.

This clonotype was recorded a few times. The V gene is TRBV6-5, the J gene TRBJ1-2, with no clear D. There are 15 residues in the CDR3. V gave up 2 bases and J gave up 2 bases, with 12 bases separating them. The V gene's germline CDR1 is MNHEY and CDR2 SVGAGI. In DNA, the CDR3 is TGTGCCAGCAGTTACGTATGGTCCAGGAACTATGGCTACACCTTC. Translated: CASSYVWSRNYGYTF.

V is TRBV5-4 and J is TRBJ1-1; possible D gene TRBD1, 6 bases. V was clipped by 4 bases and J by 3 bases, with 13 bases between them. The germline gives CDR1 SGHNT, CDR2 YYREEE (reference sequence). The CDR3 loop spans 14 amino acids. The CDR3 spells CASSPLTGDTEAFF. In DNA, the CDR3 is TGTGCCAGCAGCCCGCTGACAGGAGACACTGAAGCTTTCTTT.

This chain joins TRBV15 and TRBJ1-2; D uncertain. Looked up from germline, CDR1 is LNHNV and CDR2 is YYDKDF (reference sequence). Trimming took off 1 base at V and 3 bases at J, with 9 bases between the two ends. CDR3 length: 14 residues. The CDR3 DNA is TGTGCCACCAGCAGAGGGACGGCTCACTATGGCTACACCTTC. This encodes CATSRGTAHYGYTF.

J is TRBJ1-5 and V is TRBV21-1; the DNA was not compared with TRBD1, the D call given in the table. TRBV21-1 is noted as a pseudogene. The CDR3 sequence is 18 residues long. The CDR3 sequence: CASSSTGLLNLSNQPQHF. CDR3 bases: TGTGCCAGCAGCAGCACAGGACTCTTAAACCTTAGCAATCAGCCCCAGCATTTT.

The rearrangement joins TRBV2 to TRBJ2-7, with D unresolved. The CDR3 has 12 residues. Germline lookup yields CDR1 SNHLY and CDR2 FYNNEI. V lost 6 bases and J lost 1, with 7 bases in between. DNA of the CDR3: TGTGCCAGCAGAATAATGTCCTACGAGCAGTACTTC. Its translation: CASRIMSYEQYF.

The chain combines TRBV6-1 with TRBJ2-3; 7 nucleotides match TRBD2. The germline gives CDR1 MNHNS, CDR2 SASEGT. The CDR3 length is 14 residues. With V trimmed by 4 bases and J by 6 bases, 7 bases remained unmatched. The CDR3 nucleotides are TGTGCCAGCAGTGGAACTAGCGAGGGCGATACGCAGTATTTT. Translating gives CASSGTSEGDTQYF.

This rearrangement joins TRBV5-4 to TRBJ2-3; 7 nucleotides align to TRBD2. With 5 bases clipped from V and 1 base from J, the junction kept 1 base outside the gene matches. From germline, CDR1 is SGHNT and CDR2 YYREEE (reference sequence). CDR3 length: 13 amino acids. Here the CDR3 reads CASRLAGTDTQYF. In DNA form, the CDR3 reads TGTGCCAGCAGGCTAGCGGGCACAGATACGCAGTATTTT.

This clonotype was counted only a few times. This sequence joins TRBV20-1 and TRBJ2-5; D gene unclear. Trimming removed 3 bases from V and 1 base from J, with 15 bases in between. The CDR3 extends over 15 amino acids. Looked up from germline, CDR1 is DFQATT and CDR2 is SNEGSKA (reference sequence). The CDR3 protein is CSARVPGDIQETQYF. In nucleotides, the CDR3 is TGCAGTGCTAGGGTTCCCGGTGATATCCAAGAGACCCAGTACTTC.

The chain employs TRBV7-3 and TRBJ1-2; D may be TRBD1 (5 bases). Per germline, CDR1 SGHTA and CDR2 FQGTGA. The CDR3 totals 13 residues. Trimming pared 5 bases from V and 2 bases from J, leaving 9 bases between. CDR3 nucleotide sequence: TGTGCCAGCAGCCCGGGACCGAACTATGGCTACACCTTC. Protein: CASSPGPNYGYTF.

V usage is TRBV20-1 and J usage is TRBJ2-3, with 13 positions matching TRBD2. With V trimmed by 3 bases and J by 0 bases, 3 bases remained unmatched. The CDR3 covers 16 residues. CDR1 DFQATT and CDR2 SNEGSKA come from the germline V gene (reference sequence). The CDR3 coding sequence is TGCAGTGCTAGTACTAGCGGGGGGGATAGCACAGATACGCAGTATTTT. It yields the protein CSASTSGGDSTDTQYF.

The CDR3 sequence: CSARGPYGYTF. The CDR3 DNA reads as TGCAGTGCTAGGGGTCCCTATGGCTACACCTTC. V gene TRBV20-1 combines with J gene TRBJ1-2; D unresolved. The CDR3 is made up of 11 amino acids. Trimming took 3 bases from V and 4 from J, leaving 6 bases between them. Germline CDR1 is DFQATT and CDR2 is SNEGSKA (reference sequence).